The rows below give T cell receptor beta chains drawn from one sample of a study of shared clonotypes between healthy human individuals. The method was immunoSEQ multiplex PCR; TCRdb's version includes in-frame clones alone and lacks a portion of them. The profile covers about 1.4 million clones, with roughly 96% appearing a single time and about 1% taken by the ten largest. The sample was naive CD4+ T cells sorted from blood. The receptors were gathered from a man aged 25-45 years in good health. Both conserved end residues are part of each CDR3. Each record gives: D gene, clone size, J gene, V gene, CDR3 DNA, CDR3 protein. The D gene is left open where the match is weak. Size is omitted from some rows. Given values are once, few, many or a class for expanded clones.

D gene: .
clone size: once
J gene: TRBJ2-5
V gene: TRBV15
CDR3 DNA: TGTGCCACCAGCAGGGACAGCCAAGAGACCCAGTACTTC
CDR3 protein: CATSRDSQETQYF

D gene: TRBD2
clone size: .
J gene: TRBJ2-1
V gene: TRBV5-1
CDR3 DNA: TGCGCCAGCAGCCAATCCGGACTAGCGGGATCTCCCTTAAACTACAATGAGCAGTTCTTC
CDR3 protein: CASSQSGLAGSPLNYNEQFF

D gene: .
clone size: .
J gene: TRBJ1-1
V gene: TRBV19
CDR3 DNA: TGTGCCGCTGGAGGCACTGAAGCTTTCTTT
CDR3 protein: CAAGGTEAFF

D gene: .
clone size: .
J gene: TRBJ1-2
V gene: TRBV9
CDR3 DNA: TGTGCCAGCAGAAGGGGGTTGGGCTATGGCTACACCTTC
CDR3 protein: CASRRGLGYGYTF

D gene: TRBD1
clone size: once
J gene: TRBJ1-2
V gene: TRBV2
CDR3 DNA: TGTGCCAGCACAACAGGGGCCCGCTATGGCTACACCTTC
CDR3 protein: CASTTGARYGYTF

D gene: TRBD1
clone size: .
J gene: TRBJ1-2
V gene: TRBV7-2
CDR3 DNA: TGTGCCAGCAGCAATATGACAGGGGCTGGAGGCTACACCTTC
CDR3 protein: CASSNMTGAGGYTF

D gene: .
clone size: .
J gene: TRBJ1-4
V gene: TRBV5-8
CDR3 DNA: TGTGCCAGCAGCTCGGGTCTCCGGACAGTTAATGAAAAACTGTTTTTT
CDR3 protein: CASSSGLRTVNEKLFF

D gene: .
clone size: .
J gene: TRBJ2-7
V gene: TRBV7-2
CDR3 DNA: TGTGCCAGCAGGGAATCCGGTGGCGGGGCCTACGAGCAGTACTTC
CDR3 protein: CASRESGGGAYEQYF

D gene: TRBD2
clone size: .
J gene: TRBJ2-7
V gene: TRBV5-1
CDR3 DNA: TGCGCCAGCATCGAAGGGACTAGCGGGAGTAGCGAGCAGTACTTC
CDR3 protein: CASIEGTSGSSEQYF

D gene: TRBD1
clone size: .
J gene: TRBJ1-2
V gene: TRBV5-1
CDR3 DNA: TGCGCCAGCAGCTTGGGGACAGGGCTCTATGGCTACACCTTC
CDR3 protein: CASSLGTGLYGYTF

D gene: .
clone size: .
J gene: TRBJ2-3
V gene: TRBV6-5
CDR3 DNA: TGTGCCAGCAGTATGGGAGGAGGGGTAACAGATACGCAGTATTTT
CDR3 protein: CASSMGGGVTDTQYF

D gene: .
clone size: .
J gene: TRBJ2-5
V gene: TRBV10-3
CDR3 DNA: TGTGCCATCAGCCTTACGGGTTGGGGAGGAAGGCTCCAAGAGACCCAGTACTTC
CDR3 protein: CAISLTGWGGRLQETQYF

D gene: TRBD2
clone size: once
J gene: TRBJ2-5
V gene: TRBV2
CDR3 DNA: TGTGCCAGCAGTACCGGACTAGCGGGGCAAGAGACCCAGTACTTC
CDR3 protein: CASSTGLAGQETQYF

D gene: TRBD1
clone size: .
J gene: TRBJ2-1
V gene: TRBV19
CDR3 DNA: TGTGCCAGTAGTAGTCCGGGGACAGGGTACGGTGAGCAGTTCTTC
CDR3 protein: CASSSPGTGYGEQFF

D gene: TRBD1
clone size: .
J gene: TRBJ1-2
V gene: TRBV11-2
CDR3 DNA: TGTGCCAGCAGCTTAGAGGGGACAGGGGAGGGCTACACCTTC
CDR3 protein: CASSLEGTGEGYTF

D gene: .
clone size: .
J gene: TRBJ2-5
V gene: TRBV7-2
CDR3 DNA: TGTGCCAGCAGCTTACTCGGCGGGGACCAAGAGACCCAGTACTTC
CDR3 protein: CASSLLGGDQETQYF

D gene: TRBD2
clone size: .
J gene: TRBJ2-3
V gene: TRBV5-1
CDR3 DNA: TGCGCCAGCAGCTTCGGGACTCTGGGACTAGCGACCTTAGATACGCAGTATTTT
CDR3 protein: CASSFGTLGLATLDTQYF

D gene: .
clone size: .
J gene: TRBJ2-1
V gene: TRBV2
CDR3 DNA: TGTGCCAGCAGTCTCGCCTACAATGAGCAGTTCTTC
CDR3 protein: CASSLAYNEQFF

D gene: TRBD1
clone size: .
J gene: TRBJ2-7
V gene: TRBV18
CDR3 DNA: TGTGCCAGCTCAGGACAGGCCTACGAGCAGTACTTC
CDR3 protein: CASSGQAYEQYF

D gene: TRBD2
clone size: .
J gene: TRBJ2-7
V gene: TRBV7-6
CDR3 DNA: TGTGCCAGCAGCCTCGGGACTAGCGGGATCCACGAGCAGTACTTC
CDR3 protein: CASSLGTSGIHEQYF

D gene: .
clone size: .
J gene: TRBJ1-2
V gene: TRBV18
CDR3 DNA: TGTGCCAGCTCACCGCAGGAGACCTATGGCTACACCTTC
CDR3 protein: CASSPQETYGYTF

D gene: .
clone size: .
J gene: TRBJ1-5
V gene: TRBV28
CDR3 DNA: TGTGCCAGCAGTCCCCAACAGGGCTACAATCAGCCCCAGCATTTT
CDR3 protein: CASSPQQGYNQPQHF

D gene: TRBD2
clone size: .
J gene: TRBJ2-5
V gene: TRBV7-2
CDR3 DNA: TGTGCCAGCAGCTTAGCGGGGGCGGGAGGGCCCTGGGAGACCCAGTACTTC
CDR3 protein: CASSLAGAGGPWETQYF

D gene: TRBD1
clone size: .
J gene: TRBJ1-5
V gene: TRBV27
CDR3 DNA: TGTGCCAGCAGTGAACACAGGGGGACCGGCAATCAGCCCCAGCATTTT
CDR3 protein: CASSEHRGTGNQPQHF

D gene: .
clone size: .
J gene: TRBJ1-3
V gene: TRBV9
CDR3 DNA: TGTGCCAGCAGCCCAAGATCGGGGGGAGGAAACACCATATATTTT
CDR3 protein: CASSPRSGGGNTIYF

D gene: TRBD2
clone size: .
J gene: TRBJ2-3
V gene: TRBV7-9
CDR3 DNA: TGTGCCAGCAGCCGTACTAGCGGGAGGGGGACTAGCACAGATACGCAGTATTTT
CDR3 protein: CASSRTSGRGTSTDTQYF

D gene: TRBD2
clone size: .
J gene: TRBJ2-7
V gene: TRBV2
CDR3 DNA: TGTGCCAGCAGAGAGACTAGCGGGAGGGCCTGGGAGCAGTACTTC
CDR3 protein: CASRETSGRAWEQYF

D gene: .
clone size: .
J gene: TRBJ2-6
V gene: TRBV6-5
CDR3 DNA: TGTGCCAGCAGTTACCCTGGGGCCAACGTCCTGACTTTC
CDR3 protein: CASSYPGANVLTF

D gene: .
clone size: once
J gene: TRBJ2-4
V gene: TRBV5-3
CDR3 DNA: TGTGCCAGAAGCTTGGAGGCGTTACTAGCCAAAAACATTCAGTACTTC
CDR3 protein: CARSLEALLAKNIQYF